The T cell receptor beta chain under discussion was sequenced for a study of post-analysis software for immune sequencing data. The study's findings and limits: With TRBV5-6, TRBV5-1 and TRBV20-1 included, five TRBV segments were more frequent in patients than in controls. Relative to controls, patients with multiple sclerosis showed significantly lower normalized Chao1 diversity.

cDNA libraries for TCR beta contained unique molecular identifiers. MiXCR, run by TCRdb on the PCR reads, gives a single entry per CDR3 protein. This sample has about 760,000 distinct CDR3 sequences, with around 27% found just once. Of note for this clonotype: As yet, its antigen is unknown.

Looked up from germline, CDR1 is MNHEY and CDR2 is SVGEGT. CDR3 length: 14 residues. The V end lost 6 bases, the J end lost 7 bases, and 18 bases lay between the germline ends. The sequence was collected from a girl between 10 and 17 years old with multiple sclerosis. The chain recombines TRBV6-2 or TRBV6-3 with TRBJ1-2; no firm D call. The sequencing input was blood. The CDR3 region is CASSPRRAGGGYTF. In nucleotides, the CDR3 is TGTGCCAGCAGCCCCCGTCGGGCTGGTGGTGGCTACACCTTC.